This TCR beta chain was retrieved from a study of blood T cell repertoires in COVID-19. Study information: Samples taken during acute and convalescent COVID-19 were collected in the United States, Italy and Spain. From T cells, B-cell-depleted T cells, or PBMCs came the material, which was cDNA or gDNA.

Per the original data handling: By means of reference gene primer amplification, nucleated cell counts were estimated. The protocol was immunoSEQ multiplex PCR, while the TCRdb copy is restricted to in-frame clones and leaves out a portion. V, J and clone size were drawn from that table, and D and trimming were deduced from the DNA. The sample consists of about 75,000 clones, 75% to 95% of them appearing once. In germline, CDR1 is MDHEN, CDR2 SYDVKM. Deletions cut 2 bases from V and 0 bases from J, with 8 bases between. The CDR3 totals 14 residues. V gene TRBV28 combines with J gene TRBJ2-7, with a tentative D call TRBD2 (6 bases). Specimen: peripheral blood. The source of this sequence is a human donor in a cohort sampled during active COVID-19. CDR3 amino acids: CASSLVGSSYEQYF. CDR3 DNA: TGTGCCAGCAGTTTAGTCGGGAGCTCCTACGAGCAGTACTTC.